Listed below are T cell receptor beta chains from one sample, sequenced in a study of long-term antiretroviral therapy in people with HIV. This table comes from immunoSEQ multiplex PCR, and its TCRdb copy is limited to in-frame clones, with some not included. The sample holds tens of thousands of clones; 75% to 90% are singletons and the top ten take roughly 4.9%. This material consisted of unsorted PBMCs, taken 1.5 years after starting antiretroviral therapy. Receptor source: a man younger than 35 with HIV. CDR3s include the opening cysteine and the closing phenylalanine or tryptophan. D genes are given only for firm matches. Only part of the rows carry a size: once, few, many, or a class if the clone is expanded.

d_gene | j_gene | v_gene | abundance | CDR3nt | CDR3aa
TRBD1 | TRBJ2-5 | TRBV18 | once | TGTGCCAGCTCGAATACAGGGGCGCGAGAGACCCAGTACTTC | CASSNTGARETQYF
NA | TRBJ2-1 | TRBV5-6 | NA | TGTGCCAGCAGCTTGGCCCTGGGGGCGGCCGAGATGGGTGAGCAGTTCTTC | CASSLALGAAEMGEQFF
NA | TRBJ2-1 | TRBV25-1 | NA | TGTGCCAGCAGTGAGCAGACAGGCAATGAGCAGTTCTTC | CASSEQTGNEQFF
TRBD1 | TRBJ2-6 | TRBV28 | NA | TGTGCCAGCAGTCCCCGCGGACAGGGGGCCGGGGCCAACGTCCTGACTTTC | CASSPRGQGAGANVLTF
TRBD1 | TRBJ1-5 | TRBV2 | NA | TGTGCCAGCAGTCCCCGCGACAGGGGAAGGCAGCCCCAGCATTTT | CASSPRDRGRQPQHF
TRBD2 | TRBJ2-2 | TRBV9 | NA | TGTGCCAGCAGCGTGAGTCGGTCCCCTGCTAGCGGGATAAACGGGGAGCTGTTTTTT | CASSVSRSPASGINGELFF
NA | TRBJ2-1 | TRBV19 | NA | TGTGCCAGTAGTATTTGGGGGCCGGAGGATGAGCAGTTCTTC | CASSIWGPEDEQFF
TRBD2 | TRBJ2-1 | TRBV27 | NA | TGTGCCAGCAGTCCCGGGACTAGCGGGAGCCCCAATGAGCAGTTCTTC | CASSPGTSGSPNEQFF
TRBD2 | TRBJ2-5 | TRBV25-1 | NA | TGTGCCAGCAGTGAAGAACCCGGATTAGCGGGAGCGCGGGAGACCCAGTACTTC | CASSEEPGLAGARETQYF
NA | TRBJ2-3 | TRBV5-4 | NA | TGTGCCAGCAGCTCTAGCGCAAGTATCACAGATACGCAGTATTTT | CASSSSASITDTQYF
TRBD2 | TRBJ2-3 | TRBV19 | NA | TGTGCCAGTGGGGGGACTAGCGGTACTAGCACAGATACGCAGTATTTT | CASGGTSGTSTDTQYF
NA | TRBJ2-1 | TRBV28 | NA | TGTGCCAGCAGCCCCCGCCTCGGAGGGACCGGCAGCTCCTACAATGAGCAGTTCTTC | CASSPRLGGTGSSYNEQFF
TRBD1 | TRBJ1-1 | TRBV6-1 | medium-sized | TGTGCCAGCAGAGATAGGGACAGAGTGAACACTGAAGCTTTCTTT | CASRDRDRVNTEAFF
NA | TRBJ2-7 | TRBV28 | NA | TGTGCCAGCAGTACCCTAAACAGGGTCTACGAGCAGTACTTC | CASSTLNRVYEQYF
NA | TRBJ2-7 | TRBV7-9 | few | TGTGCCAGCAGCTTAGTCGGGAGCTCCTACGAGCAGTACTTC | CASSLVGSSYEQYF
NA | TRBJ2-7 | TRBV2 | once | TGTGCCAGCAGTGTTAGCTACGAGCAGTACTTC | CASSVSYEQYF
NA | TRBJ2-7 | TRBV6-6 | NA | TGTGCCAGCAGTTACTTCGGGCGGGGCTCCTACGAGCAGTACTTC | CASSYFGRGSYEQYF
TRBD1 | TRBJ2-1 | TRBV28 | NA | TGTGCCAGCAGTGGAGCCCTGGACAGGGAACGACTACCTAACTACAATGAGCAGTTCTTC | CASSGALDRERLPNYNEQFF
TRBD2 | TRBJ2-3 | TRBV5-1 | NA | TGCGCCAGTGGACTAGCGGGGAGCACAGATACGCAGTATTTT | CASGLAGSTDTQYF
NA | TRBJ2-7 | TRBV5-5 | NA | TGTGCCAGCAGCTTGGTGGGGGCAGACTACGAGCAGTACTTC | CASSLVGADYEQYF
NA | TRBJ1-2 | TRBV28 | NA | TGTGCCAGCAGTCAGATCAAACAGGGAGACTATGGCTACACCTTC | CASSQIKQGDYGYTF
TRBD2 | TRBJ2-1 | TRBV7-9 | NA | TGTGCCAGCAGCCCCCGGACTAGCGAGTTGATCGATGAGCAGTTCTTC | CASSPRTSELIDEQFF
NA | TRBJ2-1 | TRBV11-2 | NA | TGTGCCAGCAGCTTCGCGGGACTCTCGGCGAACAATGAGCAGTTCTTC | CASSFAGLSANNEQFF
NA | TRBJ2-7 | TRBV27 | NA | TGTGCCAGCAATGACGGATTAAGCCCCCTCTACGAGCAGTACTTC | CASNDGLSPLYEQYF
TRBD2 | TRBJ2-1 | TRBV4-3 | NA | TGCGCCAGCAGCCTTGGGACTAGCGGGAGTATAACGCAGTTCTTC | CASSLGTSGSITQFF
TRBD1 | TRBJ2-7 | TRBV9 | few | TGTGCCAGCAGCCCGAGAGGGGGACAGGGGGAAGGCGAGCAGTACTTC | CASSPRGGQGEGEQYF
TRBD2 | TRBJ2-7 | TRBV28 | NA | TGTGCCAGCAGTTTAAGACTAGCGGGAGTAGACGAGCAGTACTTC | CASSLRLAGVDEQYF
NA | TRBJ1-5 | TRBV4-3 | NA | TGCGCCAGCAGCCCGAGCCCGGATCAGCCCCAGCATTTT | CASSPSPDQPQHF
TRBD2 | TRBJ2-5 | TRBV7-2 | NA | TGTGCCAGCAGCTTATTCGCGGGAGTAGGAGAGACCCAGTACTTC | CASSLFAGVGETQYF
NA | TRBJ2-1 | TRBV7-2 | few | TGTGCCAGCAGCTTAGTTCTGGGGCCCTACAATGAGCAGTTCTTC | CASSLVLGPYNEQFF
NA | TRBJ1-1 | TRBV9 | NA | TGTGCCAGCAGCGTATTGGTGGGGAACACTGAAGCTTTCTTT | CASSVLVGNTEAFF
TRBD1 | TRBJ1-2 | TRBV6-6 | NA | TGTGCCAGCAGTACCCGACAGGGTTGGGGCTACACCTTC | CASSTRQGWGYTF
NA | TRBJ2-2 | TRBV5-5 | NA | TGTGCCAGCAGTCTGTTGAGCAGCACCGGGGAGCTGTTTTTT | CASSLLSSTGELFF
NA | TRBJ2-3 | TRBV5-4 | NA | TGTGCCAGCAGCTTGTTGGGAGGCGGGGTAGCAGATACGCAGTATTTT | CASSLLGGGVADTQYF
NA | TRBJ1-1 | TRBV10-3 | once | TGTGCCATCAGTGAGTCGGACAGAATGAACACTGAAGCTTTCTTT | CAISESDRMNTEAFF
TRBD2 | TRBJ2-1 | TRBV7-9 | NA | TGTGCCAGCAGCAGAGTTCGGGAGGCCTTATACAATGAGCAGTTCTTC | CASSRVREALYNEQFF